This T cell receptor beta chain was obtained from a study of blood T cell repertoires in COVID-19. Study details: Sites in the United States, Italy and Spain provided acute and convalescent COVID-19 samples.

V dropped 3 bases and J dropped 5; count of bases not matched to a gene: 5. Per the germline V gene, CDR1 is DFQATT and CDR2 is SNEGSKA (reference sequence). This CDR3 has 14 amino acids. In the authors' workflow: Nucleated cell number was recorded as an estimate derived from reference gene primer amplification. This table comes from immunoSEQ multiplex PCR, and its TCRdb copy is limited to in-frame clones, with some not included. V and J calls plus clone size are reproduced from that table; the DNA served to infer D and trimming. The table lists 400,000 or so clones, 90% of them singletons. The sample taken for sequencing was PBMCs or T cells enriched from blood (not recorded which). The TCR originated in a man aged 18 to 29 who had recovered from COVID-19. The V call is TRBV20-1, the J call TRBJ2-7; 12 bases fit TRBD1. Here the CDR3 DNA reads TGCAGTGCTAGTCCGGGACAGGGGGCCCACGAGCAGTACTTC. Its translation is CSASPGQGAHEQYF.